The next 9 T cell receptor beta chains were all read from a single sample in a study of CD8+ T cells in alopecia areata. The sorting of pooled cutaneous lymph node cells relied on CD4, CD8alpha, NKG2D, NKG2ACE and other markers. After isolation, RNA underwent reverse transcription to generate cDNA as the sequencing template. Here immunoSEQ multiplex PCR was the method, and the copy in TCRdb shows in-frame clones only, minus some. The data show around 300,000 clones, with none appearing a single time. The material sequenced was CD4+ T cells sorted from a lymph node. The receptor source for this set is a C3H/HeJ mouse with alopecia areata. The strain's MHC haplotype is H2-k.

This clone has more than one count but fewer than ten. Mouse names are used for the genes. The CDR3 end lies 4 residues beyond the end of the read and is filled in from the germline J gene. V usage is TRBV5 and J usage is TRBJ2-5; D gene unclear. In germline, CDR1 is LGHNA, CDR2 YNLKQL (reference sequence). V was clipped by 4 bases and J by 3 bases, with 8 bases between them. This CDR3 spans 13 amino acids. Incomplete CDR3 DNA: TGTGCCAGCAGCCCCCTACTTCAAGAC. It translates to CASSPLLQD. The full CDR3 protein reads CASSPLLQDTQYF.

A remark on this clone: Gene names denote mouse genes. The read ends 4 residues early relative to the CDR3; the germline J gene fills the gap. Other DNA sequences in the same sample also yield this CDR3. The chain links TRBV1 to TRBJ2-5, with 9 bases identical to TRBD1. The V gene's germline CDR1 is NSQYPW and CDR2 LRSPGD (reference sequence). There are 13 residues in the CDR3. Incomplete CDR3 DNA: TGCACCTGCAGTGGGACAGGGGATGAC. Translation gives CTCSGTGDD. The whole CDR3 is CTCSGTGDDTQYF.

This clone was seen more than once but under ten times. A much larger clone is a single base away; this may be a read error. Gene names and germline refer to mouse. The read falls 3 residues short of the CDR3 end, and the missing part is taken from the germline J gene. Within the sample, other DNA sequences also encode this same CDR3. V usage is TRBV13-1 and J usage is TRBJ1-6; no firm D call. TRBJ1-6 is treated as an ORF (open reading frame) with a function not yet certain. V lost 2 bases, J lost 4 bases, and 4 bases lay in between. The CDR3 has 13 amino acids. The V gene's germline CDR1 is NSHNY and CDR2 SYGAGN. Partial CDR3 DNA: TGTGCCAGCAGTGACAAATATAATTCGCCC. Translated: CASSDKYNSP. The CDR3 as a whole reads CASSDKYNSPLYF.

As for this clone: Mouse gene names and germline throughout. The read stops 4 residues short of the end of the CDR3; the missing end is completed from the germline J gene. Other DNA sequences of this sample code for an identical CDR3. The gene calls are TRBV13-2 and TRBJ2-5; 11 bases line up with TRBD2. J gave up 3 bases and V 4 bases, and 1 base lay outside the gene matches. CDR1 and CDR2 (germline): NNHNN, SYGAGS (reference sequence). CDR3 length equals 14 residues. This chain's CDR3 is CASGRLGGQDTQYF. The DNA read from the CDR3 is TGTGCCAGCGGTCGACTGGGGGGGCAAGAC.

This clone was counted a few times. Gene names and germline match the mouse. From the germline J gene comes the end of the CDR3, since the read stops 4 residues before it. The chain carries TRBV13-3 and TRBJ2-5; 8 bases are shared with TRBD2. The CDR3 totals 14 residues. Germline V gene sequence: CDR1 NNHDY, CDR2 SYVADS. The CDR3 here is CASSEGGGRDTQYF. The CDR3 DNA, read in part, is TGTGCCAGCAGTGAAGGGGGGGGGCGCGAC. Filled out from reference TRBV13-3 and TRBJ2-5, the complete variable domain reads EAAVTQSPRSKVAVTGGKVTLSCHQTNNHDYMYWYRQDTGHGLRLIHYSYVADSTEKGDIPDGYKASRPSQENFSLILELASLSQTAVYFCASSEGGGRDTQYFGPGTRLLVL.

A word on this clone: The genes and germline here are from mouse. The sequence runs out 4 residues before the end of the CDR3; the remainder is reconstructed from the germline J gene. This sample includes further DNA sequences coding for the same CDR3. The V gene is TRBV13-1, the J gene TRBJ2-1; TRBD1 aligns across 8 bases. From germline, CDR1 is NSHNY and CDR2 SYGAGN. The CDR3 has 14 residues. J lost 4 bases, V lost 3 bases, and 3 bases had no gene match. The covered CDR3 bases are TGTGCCAGCAGTGGACAGGGGAATTATGCT. Translated: CASSGQGNYA. The whole CDR3 is CASSGQGNYAEQFF.

As to this clone: Mouse names are used for the genes. The sequence runs out 4 residues before the end of the CDR3; the remainder is reconstructed from the germline J gene. The chain combines TRBV19 with TRBJ2-4; 8 bases align to TRBD2. The J segment lost 0 bases and the V segment lost 2 bases, leaving 2 bases of the junction unmatched. CDR3 length equals 15 residues. Germline CDR1 is FNHDT and CDR2 is SITEND (reference sequence). The chain's CDR3 is CASSMDWASQNTLYF. The part of the CDR3 DNA that was read is TGTGCCAGCAGTATGGACTGGGCTAGTCAAAAC.

For this clone: Mouse names are used for the genes. Coverage ceases 4 residues before the CDR3 finishes, and the germline J gene fills in the end. Other nucleotide sequences in the sample specify the same CDR3. The chain employs TRBV1 and TRBJ2-1; 10 bases agree with TRBD2. This CDR3 contains 15 residues. CDR1 and CDR2 (germline): NSQYPW, LRSPGD (reference sequence). Trimming at V came to 2 bases and at J to 3 bases, leaving 1 base not matched to a gene. CDR3 protein: CTCSASGGAYAEQFF. Incomplete CDR3 DNA: TGCACCTGCAGTGCATCTGGGGGGGCCTATGCT.

On this clone: The gene symbols are mouse symbols. The read terminates 4 residues ahead of where the CDR3 ends, so the germline J gene completes it. Other DNA sequences in this specimen translate into the identical CDR3. The genes are TRBV13-1 and TRBJ2-5, with 13 positions matching TRBD2. CDR3 length: 14 amino acids. CDR1 and CDR2 from the germline V gene are NSHNY and SYGAGN. Incomplete CDR3 DNA: TGTGCCAGCAGCGGGACTGGGGGGGGAGAC. It codes for CASSGTGGGD. The whole CDR3 sequence is CASSGTGGGDTQYF.